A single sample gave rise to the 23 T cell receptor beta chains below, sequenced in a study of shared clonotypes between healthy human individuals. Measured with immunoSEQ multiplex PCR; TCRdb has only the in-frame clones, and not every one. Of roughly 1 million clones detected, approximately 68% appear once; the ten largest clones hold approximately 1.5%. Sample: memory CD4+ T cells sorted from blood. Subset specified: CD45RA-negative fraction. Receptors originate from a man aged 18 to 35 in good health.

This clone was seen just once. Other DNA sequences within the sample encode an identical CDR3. The CDR3 region has the DNA TGTGCCAGCAGCTTGGCTAGCGGAAGAGGGGAGACCCAGTACTTC. Its translation is CASSLASGRGETQYF. The V and J genes are TRBV5-4 and TRBJ2-5, with 7 positions matching TRBD2. This CDR3 spans 15 amino acids. Germline lookup yields CDR1 SGHNT and CDR2 YYREEE (reference sequence). Trimming took 0 bases from V and 5 from J; bases not matched to a gene: 7.

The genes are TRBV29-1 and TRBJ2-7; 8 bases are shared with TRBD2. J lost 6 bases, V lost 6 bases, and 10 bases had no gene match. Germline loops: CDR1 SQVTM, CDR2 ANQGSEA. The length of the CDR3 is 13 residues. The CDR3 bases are TGCAGCGTCCTTAGCGGGAAGTCGCCCGAGCAGTACTTC. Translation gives CSVLSGKSPEQYF.

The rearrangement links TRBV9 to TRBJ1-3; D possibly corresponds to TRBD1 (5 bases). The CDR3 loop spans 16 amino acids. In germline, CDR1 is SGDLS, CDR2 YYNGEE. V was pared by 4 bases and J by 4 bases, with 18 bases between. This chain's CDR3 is CASSTLSWGSGNTIYF. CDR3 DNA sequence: TGTGCCAGCAGCACCCTTTCTTGGGGGTCCGGAAACACCATATATTTT.

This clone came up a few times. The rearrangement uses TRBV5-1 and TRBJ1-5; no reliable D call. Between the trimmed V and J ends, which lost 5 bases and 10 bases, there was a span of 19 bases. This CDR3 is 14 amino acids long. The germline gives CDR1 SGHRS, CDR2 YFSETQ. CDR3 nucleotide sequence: TGCGCCAGCAGTTATGGAGGAATGGGTCAACCCCAGCATTTT. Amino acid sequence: CASSYGGMGQPQHF. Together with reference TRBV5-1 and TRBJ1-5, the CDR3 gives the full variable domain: KAGVTQTPRYLIKTRGQQVTLSCSPISGHRSVSWYQQTPGQGLQFLFEYFSETQRNKGNFPGRFSGRQFSNSRSEMNVSTLELGDSALYLCASSYGGMGQPQHFGDGTRLSIL.

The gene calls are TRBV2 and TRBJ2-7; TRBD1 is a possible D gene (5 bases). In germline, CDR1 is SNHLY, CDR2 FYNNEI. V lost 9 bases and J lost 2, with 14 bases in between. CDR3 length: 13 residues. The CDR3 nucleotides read TGTGCCAGTAGATCCAGGGCCACCTACGAGCAGTACTTC. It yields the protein CASRSRATYEQYF. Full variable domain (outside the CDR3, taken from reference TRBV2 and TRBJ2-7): EPEVTQTPSHQVTQMGQEVILRCVPISNHLYFYWYRQILGQKVEFLVSFYNNEISEKSEIFDDQFSVERPDGSNFTLKIRSTKLEDSAMYFCASRSRATYEQYFGPGTRLTVT.

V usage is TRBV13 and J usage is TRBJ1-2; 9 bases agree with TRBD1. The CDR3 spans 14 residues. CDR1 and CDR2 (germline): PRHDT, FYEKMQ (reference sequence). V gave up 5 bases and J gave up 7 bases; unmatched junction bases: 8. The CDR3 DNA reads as TGTGCCAGCAGCCTCGGACAGGGGTTACGTGGCTACACCTTC. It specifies CASSLGQGLRGYTF.

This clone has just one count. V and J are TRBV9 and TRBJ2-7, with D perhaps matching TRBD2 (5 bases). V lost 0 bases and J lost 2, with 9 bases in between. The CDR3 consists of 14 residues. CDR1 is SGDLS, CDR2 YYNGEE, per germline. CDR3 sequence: CASSVAGTTYEQYF. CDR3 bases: TGTGCCAGCAGCGTAGCGGGAACAACCTACGAGCAGTACTTC.

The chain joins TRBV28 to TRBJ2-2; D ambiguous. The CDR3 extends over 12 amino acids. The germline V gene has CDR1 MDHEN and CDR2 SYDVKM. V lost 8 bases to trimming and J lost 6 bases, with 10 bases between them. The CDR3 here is CASVASAGELFF. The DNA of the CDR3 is TGTGCCAGCGTCGCTTCGGCCGGGGAGCTGTTTTTT.

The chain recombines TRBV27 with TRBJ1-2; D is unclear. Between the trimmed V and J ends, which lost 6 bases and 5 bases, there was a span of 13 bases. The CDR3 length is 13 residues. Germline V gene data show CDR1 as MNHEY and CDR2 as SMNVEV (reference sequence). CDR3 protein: CASRGILEYGYTF. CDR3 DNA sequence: TGTGCCAGCAGGGGTATACTAGAGTATGGCTACACCTTC.

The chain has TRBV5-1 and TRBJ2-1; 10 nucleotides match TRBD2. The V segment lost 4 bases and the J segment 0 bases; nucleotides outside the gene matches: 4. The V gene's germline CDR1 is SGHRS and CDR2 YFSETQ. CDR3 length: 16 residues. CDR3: CASSVASGSSYNEQFF. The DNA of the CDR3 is TGCGCCAGCAGCGTGGCTAGCGGGAGCTCCTACAATGAGCAGTTCTTC.

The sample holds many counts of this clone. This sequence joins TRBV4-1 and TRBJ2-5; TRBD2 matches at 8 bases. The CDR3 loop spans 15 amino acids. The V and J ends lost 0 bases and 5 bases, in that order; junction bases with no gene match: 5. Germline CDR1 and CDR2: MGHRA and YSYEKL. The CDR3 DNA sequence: TGCGCCAGCAGCCAAGATCCGGGGGGGGCCGAGACCCAGTACTTC. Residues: CASSQDPGGAETQYF.

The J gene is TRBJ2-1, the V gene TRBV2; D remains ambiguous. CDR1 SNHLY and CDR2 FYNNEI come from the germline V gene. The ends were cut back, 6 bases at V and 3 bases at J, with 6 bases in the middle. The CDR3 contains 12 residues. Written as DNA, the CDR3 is TGTGCCAGCAGGCTGGACTACAATGAGCAGTTCTTC. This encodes CASRLDYNEQFF.

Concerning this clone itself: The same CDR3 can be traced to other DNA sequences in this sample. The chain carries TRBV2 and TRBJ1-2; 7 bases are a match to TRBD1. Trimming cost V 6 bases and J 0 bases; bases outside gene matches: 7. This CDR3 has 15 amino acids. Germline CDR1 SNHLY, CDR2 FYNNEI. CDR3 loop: CASSVQGLANYGYTF. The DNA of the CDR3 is TGTGCCAGCAGCGTACAGGGGTTAGCTAACTATGGCTACACCTTC.

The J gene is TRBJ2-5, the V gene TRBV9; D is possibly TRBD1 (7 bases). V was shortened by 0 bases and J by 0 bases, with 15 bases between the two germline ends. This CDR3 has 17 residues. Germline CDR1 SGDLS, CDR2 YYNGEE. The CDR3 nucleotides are TGTGCCAGCAGCGTAGTCCCGACAGGGAGGAACCAAGAGACCCAGTACTTC. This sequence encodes CASSVVPTGRNQETQYF.

CDR3 in DNA: TGTGCCAGCAGTTCGGGGGGCCATGGAGATGAGCAGTTCTTC. Translated: CASSSGGHGDEQFF. The V gene is TRBV28, the J gene TRBJ2-1; weak D call: TRBD2 (7 bases). CDR3 length equals 14 residues. Trimming removed 4 bases from V and 8 bases from J, with 15 bases in between. Germline V lookup: CDR1 MDHEN, CDR2 SYDVKM.

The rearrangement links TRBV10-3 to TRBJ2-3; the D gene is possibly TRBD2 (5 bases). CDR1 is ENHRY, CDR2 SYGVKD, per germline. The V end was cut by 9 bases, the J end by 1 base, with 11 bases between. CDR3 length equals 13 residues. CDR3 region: CAIGRRGTDTQYF. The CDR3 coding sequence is TGTGCCATAGGACGGCGGGGCACAGATACGCAGTATTTT.

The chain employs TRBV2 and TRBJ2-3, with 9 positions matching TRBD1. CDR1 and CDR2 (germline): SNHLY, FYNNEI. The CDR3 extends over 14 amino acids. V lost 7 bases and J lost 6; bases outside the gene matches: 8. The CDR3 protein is CASKTGGGTDTQYF. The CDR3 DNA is TGTGCCAGCAAGACAGGGGGGGGTACGGATACGCAGTATTTT.

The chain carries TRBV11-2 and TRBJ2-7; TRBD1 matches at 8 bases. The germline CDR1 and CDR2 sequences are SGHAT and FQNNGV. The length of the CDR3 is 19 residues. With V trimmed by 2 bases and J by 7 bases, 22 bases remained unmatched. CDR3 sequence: CASSLIRQGARTENGEQYF. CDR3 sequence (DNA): TGTGCCAGCAGCTTAATTAGGCAGGGGGCCCGGACGGAGAATGGGGAGCAGTACTTC. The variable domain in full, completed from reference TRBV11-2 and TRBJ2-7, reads EAGVAQSPRYKIIEKRQSVAFWCNPISGHATLYWYQQILGQGPKLLIQFQNNGVVDDSQLPKDRFSAERLKGVDSTLKIQPAKLEDSAVYLCASSLIRQGARTENGEQYFGPGTRLTVT.

For the CDR3, the DNA is TGTGCCAGCAGCTTGGGTTTGGAGAGCGGCTACACCTTC. This gives the protein CASSLGLESGYTF. J is TRBJ1-2 and V is TRBV5-8; D gene ambiguous. The CDR3 has 13 residues. Germline CDR1 and CDR2: SGHTS and YDEGEE. V gave up 0 bases and J gave up 8 bases, with 11 bases separating them.

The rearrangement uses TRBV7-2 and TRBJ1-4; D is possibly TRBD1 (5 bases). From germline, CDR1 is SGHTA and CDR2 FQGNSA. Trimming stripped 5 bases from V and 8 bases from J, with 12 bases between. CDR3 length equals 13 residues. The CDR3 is CASSPGGREKLFF. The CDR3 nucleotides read TGTGCCAGCAGCCCCGGGGGTAGAGAAAAACTGTTTTTT. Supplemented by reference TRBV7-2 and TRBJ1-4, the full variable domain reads GAGVSQSPSNKVTEKGKDVELRCDPISGHTALYWYRQSLGQGLEFLIYFQGNSAPDKSGLPSDRFSAERTGGSVSTLTIQRTQQEDSAVYLCASSPGGREKLFFGSGTQLSVL.

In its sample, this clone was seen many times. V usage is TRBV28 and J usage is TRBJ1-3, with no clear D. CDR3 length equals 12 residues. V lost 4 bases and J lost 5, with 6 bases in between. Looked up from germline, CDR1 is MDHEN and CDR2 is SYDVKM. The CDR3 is CASSSYRNTIYF. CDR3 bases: TGTGCCAGCAGTTCCTACCGAAACACCATATATTTT.

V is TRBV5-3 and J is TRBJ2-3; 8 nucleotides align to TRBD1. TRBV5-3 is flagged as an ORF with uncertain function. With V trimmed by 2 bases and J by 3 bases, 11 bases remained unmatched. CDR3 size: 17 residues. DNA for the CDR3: TGTGCCAGAAGCTTTTGTCAGGGGGCGCGTGAGACAGATACGCAGTATTTT. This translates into CARSFCQGARETDTQYF.

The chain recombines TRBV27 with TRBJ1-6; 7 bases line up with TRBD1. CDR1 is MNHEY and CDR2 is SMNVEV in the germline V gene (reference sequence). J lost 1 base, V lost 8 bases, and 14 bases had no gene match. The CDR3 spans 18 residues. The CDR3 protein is CASRKGAGQGSYNSPLHF. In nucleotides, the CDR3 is TGTGCCAGCCGAAAGGGGGCAGGGCAGGGGTCCTATAATTCACCCCTCCACTTT.